These 6 T cell receptor beta chains were sequenced from one sample in a study of blood T cell repertoires in COVID-19. The data were produced by immunoSEQ multiplex PCR, yet TCRdb's version contains in-frame clones alone and is incomplete. The table lists some 250,000 clones, more than 70% of them singletons. The specimen was peripheral blood. Every receptor here comes from a woman between 35 and 50 years old who had recovered from COVID-19.

This sequence joins TRBV18 and TRBJ2-3; D is possibly TRBD1 (5 bases). Per the germline V gene, CDR1 is KGHSH and CDR2 is LQKENI. The CDR3 has 14 amino acids. Trimming stripped 1 base from V and 4 bases from J, with 9 bases between. This chain's CDR3 is CASSPLQTADTQYF. CDR3 coding DNA: TGTGCCAGCTCACCACTCCAGACAGCAGATACGCAGTATTTT. Variable domain in full (rest from reference TRBV18 and TRBJ2-3): NAGVMQNPRHLVRRRGQEARLRCSPMKGHSHVYWYRQLPEEGLKFMVYLQKENIIDESGMPKERFSAEFPKEGPSILRIQQVVRGDSAAYFCASSPLQTADTQYFGPGTRLTVL.

CDR3 amino acids: CATSEPGTAGNTIYF. The CDR3 DNA follows: TGTGCCACCAGTGAGCCCGGGACAGCTGGAAACACCATATATTTT. The genes are TRBV24-1 and TRBJ1-3; 7 positions match TRBD1. CDR1 and CDR2 from the germline V gene are KGHDR and SFDVKD. The CDR3 runs to 15 residues. Trimming removed 4 bases from V and 2 bases from J; junction bases left unmatched: 4.

This sequence joins TRBV11-3 and TRBJ2-3; 13 bases line up with TRBD2. Germline CDR1 reads SGHNT; CDR2 reads YENEEA. The J segment lost 2 bases and the V segment lost 1 base, leaving 9 bases of the junction unmatched. The CDR3 covers 19 residues. The CDR3 coding sequence is TGTGCCAGCAGCTTAGTCAAACCGGGACTAGCGGGATCCACAGATACGCAGTATTTT. It specifies CASSLVKPGLAGSTDTQYF. The entire variable domain, with the rest obtained from reference TRBV11-3 and TRBJ2-3, is as follows: EAGVVQSPRYKIIEKKQPVAFWCNPISGHNTLYWYLQNLGQGPELLIRYENEEAVDDSQLPKDRFSAERLKGVDSTLKIQPAELGDSAVYLCASSLVKPGLAGSTDTQYFGPGTRLTVL.

The chain combines TRBV5-1 with TRBJ2-1, with TRBD2 matching over 10 bases. The ends lost 6 bases at V and 1 base at J; junction bases unmatched: 4. The germline V gene has CDR1 SGHRS and CDR2 YFSETQ. The CDR3 spans 15 residues. In nucleotides, the CDR3 is TGCGCCAGCAAAACTAGCGGGGCTTCCTACAATGAGCAGTTCTTC. This encodes CASKTSGASYNEQFF.

This chain links TRBV2 with TRBJ1-1, with D tentatively TRBD1 (5 bases). The CDR3 has 16 amino acids. Trimming left V 2 bases short and J 0 bases short, with 13 bases between. Looked up from germline, CDR1 is SNHLY and CDR2 is FYNNEI. CDR3 nucleotides: TGTGCCAGCAGTGAAACCAAAGCCAGGGTGAACACTGAAGCTTTCTTT. Its protein product is CASSETKARVNTEAFF.

This chain links TRBV6-2 or TRBV6-3 with TRBJ2-1; TRBD2 is a possible D gene (6 bases). V lost 4 bases and J 10 bases, leaving 11 bases between the germline ends. Looked up from germline, CDR1 is MNHEY and CDR2 is SVGEGT. The CDR3 is 12 residues long. CDR3 residues: CASSFGGREQFF. In DNA, the CDR3 is TGTGCCAGCAGTTTCGGGGGTAGGGAGCAGTTCTTC.